The 2 T cell receptor beta chains in this list originate from one sample, sequenced in a study of cytomegalovirus exposure and HLA in healthy donors. The PCR used 60 Vbeta and 13 Jbeta primers. Profiling relied on immunoSEQ multiplex PCR, and the TCRdb table lists in-frame clones only, not all of them. Among about 35,000 clones listed, 75% to 85% were seen once. Sequenced input: PBMCs. Receptors were obtained from a male donor in good health and CMV-seronegative.

This rearrangement joins TRBV29-1 to TRBJ1-2; TRBD1 matches 8 bases. Germline CDR1 reads SQVTM; CDR2 reads ANQGSEA. The CDR3 sequence is 13 residues long. V shed 3 bases, J shed 2 bases, and the junction held 2 bases outside the gene matches. DNA for the CDR3: TGCAGCGTTGAGACAGGGGTGAACTATGGCTACACCTTC. This sequence encodes CSVETGVNYGYTF.

V gene TRBV6-4 combines with J gene TRBJ1-2, with 8 bases matching TRBD1. Per the germline V gene, CDR1 is MRHNA and CDR2 is SNTAGT. Trimming removed 3 bases from V and 7 bases from J; junction bases left unmatched: 7. The CDR3 consists of 14 residues. The CDR3 sequence: CASSDGQGTGGYTF. The DNA for the CDR3 is TGTGCCAGCAGTGATGGACAGGGTACGGGTGGCTACACCTTC.